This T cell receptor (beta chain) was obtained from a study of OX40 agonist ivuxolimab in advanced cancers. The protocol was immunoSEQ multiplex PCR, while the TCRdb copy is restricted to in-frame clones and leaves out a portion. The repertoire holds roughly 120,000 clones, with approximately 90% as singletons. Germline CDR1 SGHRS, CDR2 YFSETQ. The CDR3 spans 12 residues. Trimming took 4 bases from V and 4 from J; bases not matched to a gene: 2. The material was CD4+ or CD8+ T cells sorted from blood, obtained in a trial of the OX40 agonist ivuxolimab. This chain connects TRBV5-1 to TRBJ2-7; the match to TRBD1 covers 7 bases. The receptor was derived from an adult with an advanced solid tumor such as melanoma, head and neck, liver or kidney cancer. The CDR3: CASSNRGYEQYF. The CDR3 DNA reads TGCGCCAGCAGCAACAGGGGTTACGAGCAGTACTTC.